The TCR beta chain under discussion was sequenced for a study of cytomegalovirus exposure and HLA in healthy donors. Across the whole study: Earlier, 100 million to 120 million unique TCR beta sequences were recovered from about 170 million T cells by an analysis. Study results and caveats: Roughly uniform sequencing depth across donors was assumed, possibly incorrectly. Most TCR sequences were seen very rarely across donors, but some public TCRs occurred in many. HLA alleles showed associations with fewer than 20,000 TCR beta sequences in a later analysis, at a 0.05 false discovery rate.

In regard to this clone: Its cognate antigen is unknown.

The CDR3 contains 13 residues. CDR1 is SQVTM and CDR2 is ANQGSEA in the germline V gene. With 6 bases clipped from V and 1 base from J, the junction kept 4 bases outside the gene matches. This PCR relied on a set of 60 Vbeta primers and 13 Jbeta primers. The table came from immunoSEQ multiplex PCR; TCRdb's copy has only in-frame clones and leaves some out. Of approximately 170,000 clones listed, approximately 80% are singletons. Sequenced: PBMCs. This clonotype was obtained from a young man in good health and CMV-seropositive. This chain uses TRBV29-1 with TRBJ2-3; 7 bases fit TRBD2. The CDR3 here is CSVGLDRTDTQYF. CDR3 in DNA: TGCAGCGTCGGACTAGATCGCACAGATACGCAGTATTTT.